A single sample gave rise to the 12 T cell receptor beta chains below, sequenced in a study of T-cell memory formation after mild COVID-19. Using its own MiXCR run on the 5' RACE reads, TCRdb lists one record per CDR3 protein. The sample has 140,000 or so distinct CDR3 sequences, 14% seen once. The specimen sequenced was PBMCs or a T cell subset sorted from them (not recorded which). These receptors all come from an adult woman who had mild COVID-19 (a few samples of this study predate the infection). Cell type and time point are not known.

The table lists this clonotype with a few counts. The chain employs TRBV21-1 and TRBJ2-1; no DNA check was done on the table's D call, TRBD1. TRBV21-1 is listed as a pseudogene. The CDR3 has 15 amino acids. Written as DNA, the CDR3 is TGTGCCAGCAGCAAACCCCAGGGTTGCTACAATGAGCAGTTCTTC. Translating gives CASSKPQGCYNEQFF.

The table lists this clonotype with a few counts. The chain links TRBV7-9 to TRBJ2-1; no clear D. The germline CDR1 and CDR2 sequences are SEHNR and FQNEAQ (reference sequence). V shed 5 bases and J shed 5 bases, with 7 bases lying between them. CDR3 size: 12 residues. CDR3 amino acids: CASSNVDNEQFF. As DNA, the CDR3 is TGTGCCAGCAGCAATGTCGACAATGAGCAGTTCTTC.

There are many counts of this clonotype. The chain links TRBV3-1 to TRBJ1-2, with D perhaps matching TRBD1 (5 bases). The V and J ends lost 4 bases and 4 bases respectively, with 16 bases between them. From germline, CDR1 is LGHDT and CDR2 YNNKEL (reference sequence). The CDR3 has 15 amino acids. CDR3 sequence reads: CASSPGPRYTYGYTF. The CDR3 bases are TGTGCCAGCAGCCCGGGACCGCGATACACCTATGGCTACACCTTC.

This clonotype occurred a few times. This chain links TRBV6-2 or TRBV6-3 with TRBJ2-7; 7 bases are a match to TRBD1. The CDR3 covers 13 residues. Germline V gene data show CDR1 as MNHEY and CDR2 as SVGEGT. The V and J ends lost 2 bases and 5 bases, in that order; junction bases with no gene match: 3. CDR3 amino acids: CASSYPDRDEQYF. CDR3 DNA: TGTGCCAGCAGTTACCCCGACAGGGACGAGCAGTACTTC.

This clonotype has ten or more counts. V is TRBV12-3 or TRBV12-4 and J is TRBJ2-3, with TRBD2 matching over 8 bases. This CDR3 spans 15 amino acids. Losses at the gene ends were 5 bases for V and 0 bases for J; bases not matched to a gene: 4. CDR3 DNA: TGTGCCAGCAGTATTAGCGGGGCTAGCACAGATACGCAGTATTTT. Its translation is CASSISGASTDTQYF.

This clonotype turned up a few times. The chain couples TRBV7-9 to TRBJ2-1; D could derive from TRBD1 or TRBD2 (6 bases each). Between the trimmed V and J ends, which lost 5 bases and 4 bases, there was a span of 18 bases. The CDR3 is 16 residues long. Looked up from germline, CDR1 is SEHNR and CDR2 is FQNEAQ (reference sequence). In DNA, the CDR3 is TGTGCCAGCAGCCCCCTCGAGGGGGAGGCTTACAATGAGCAGTTCTTC. It encodes CASSPLEGEAYNEQFF.

The rearrangement links TRBV6-5 to TRBJ1-1; D ambiguous. V was clipped by 8 bases and J by 1 base, with 8 bases between them. CDR1 and CDR2 from the germline V gene are MNHEY and SVGAGI. This CDR3 is built from 12 residues. The CDR3 loop reads CASWAGNTEAFF. The CDR3 DNA reads TGTGCCAGCTGGGCTGGGAACACTGAAGCTTTCTTT.

This clonotype was detected ten times or more. The V call is TRBV7-9, the J call TRBJ2-1, with 14 bases matching TRBD2. CDR3 length: 18 amino acids. J lost 1 base, V lost 5 bases, and 7 bases had no gene match. Germline CDR1 reads SEHNR; CDR2 reads FQNEAQ (reference sequence). The CDR3 DNA sequence: TGTGCCAGCAGCCGACTAGCGGGAGGGTATGGGTCCTACAATGAGCAGTTCTTC. This encodes CASSRLAGGYGSYNEQFF. The whole variable domain, remainder taken from reference TRBV7-9 and TRBJ2-1, is DTGVSQNPRHKITKRGQNVTFRCDPISEHNRLYWYRQTLGQGPEFLTYFQNEAQLEKSRLLSDRFSAERPKGSFSTLEIQRTEQGDSAMYLCASSRLAGGYGSYNEQFFGPGTRLTVL.

This clonotype was recorded many times. The chain couples TRBV29-1 to TRBJ1-1; possible D gene TRBD1, 5 bases. Trimming shortened V by 6 bases and J by 4 bases, and 9 bases separated the two germline ends. The length of the CDR3 is 11 residues. Germline V gives CDR1 SQVTM, CDR2 ANQGSEA. This chain's CDR3 is CSVPGGTEAFF. The CDR3 coding sequence is TGCAGCGTCCCCGGGGGCACTGAAGCTTTCTTT.

The rearrangement uses TRBV6-6 and TRBJ1-1; D unresolved. V lost 0 bases to trimming and J lost 9 bases, with 11 bases between them. CDR3 length: 13 residues. The V gene's germline CDR1 is MNHNY and CDR2 SVGAGI (reference sequence). The CDR3 protein is CASSYSLGNQAFF. For the CDR3, the DNA is TGTGCCAGCAGTTACTCTCTAGGCAACCAAGCTTTCTTT.

A few counts support this clonotype. The V call is TRBV19, the J call TRBJ1-1, with D unresolved. Germline values: CDR1 LNHDA, CDR2 SQIVND (reference sequence). V was trimmed by 5 bases and J by 1 base, leaving 14 bases between them. There are 15 residues in the CDR3. The CDR3 loop is CASSPQEPSNTEAFF. CDR3 in DNA: TGTGCCAGTAGTCCCCAGGAGCCGTCGAACACTGAAGCTTTCTTT.

This clonotype was seen a handful of times. The chain has TRBV9 and TRBJ2-3, with D perhaps TRBD1 or TRBD2 (7 bases each). From germline, CDR1 is SGDLS and CDR2 YYNGEE. CDR3 length equals 17 residues. V was cut by 0 bases and J by 1 base, with 15 bases left in between. The CDR3 region is CASSVEKGGGGTDTQYF. CDR3 bases: TGTGCCAGCAGCGTAGAGAAGGGAGGGGGCGGCACAGATACGCAGTATTTT.